This T cell receptor (beta chain) was observed in a study of CD8+ T cells in alopecia areata. After isolation, RNA underwent reverse transcription to generate cDNA as the sequencing template. Method: immunoSEQ multiplex PCR; TCRdb's copy keeps in-frame clones and lacks some. The sample carries about 97,000 clones, less than 50% recorded once. Germline assignment: CDR1 DFQATT and CDR2 SNEGSKA (reference sequence). This CDR3 has 11 residues. V was cut by 5 bases and J by 3 bases, with 7 bases left in between. This TCR was sampled from a human donor with alopecia areata. Sequencing was carried out using CD4+ T cells sorted from blood. The V gene is TRBV20-1, the J gene TRBJ1-1; D gene unclear. For the CDR3, the DNA is TGCAGTGCTCCTCGGTACACTGAAGCTTTCTTT. It codes for CSAPRYTEAFF.